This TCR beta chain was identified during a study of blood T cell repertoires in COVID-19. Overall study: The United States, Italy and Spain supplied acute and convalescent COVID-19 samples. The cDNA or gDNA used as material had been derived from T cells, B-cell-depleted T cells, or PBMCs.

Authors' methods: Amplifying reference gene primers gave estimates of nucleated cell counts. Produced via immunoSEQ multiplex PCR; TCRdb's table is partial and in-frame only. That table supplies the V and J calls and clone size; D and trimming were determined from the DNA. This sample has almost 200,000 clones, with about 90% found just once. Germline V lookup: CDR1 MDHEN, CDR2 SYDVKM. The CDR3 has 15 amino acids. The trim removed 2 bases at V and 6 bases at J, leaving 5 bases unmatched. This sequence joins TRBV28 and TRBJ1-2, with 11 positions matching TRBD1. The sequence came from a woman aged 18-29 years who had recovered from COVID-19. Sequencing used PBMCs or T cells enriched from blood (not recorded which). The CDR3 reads CASSLRTGGSDGYTF. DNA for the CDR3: TGTGCCAGCAGTTTAAGGACAGGGGGCTCGGATGGCTACACCTTC.